The TCR beta chain described here comes from a study of blood T cell repertoires in COVID-19. As for the study in general: COVID-19 samples from acute and convalescent phases originated in the United States, Italy and Spain. Nucleic acid was either cDNA or gDNA, and it came from T cells, B-cell-depleted T cells, or PBMCs.

In the original processing: Nucleated cell counts were estimated from reference gene primer amplification. The method was immunoSEQ multiplex PCR; TCRdb's version includes in-frame clones alone and lacks a portion of them. V, J and clone size were drawn from that table, and D and trimming were deduced from the DNA. The table has some 75,000 clones, roughly 91% seen once. CDR1 is LNHDA and CDR2 is SQIVND in the germline V gene (reference sequence). V was pared by 1 base and J by 3 bases, with 20 bases between. The length of the CDR3 is 18 residues. V is TRBV19 and J is TRBJ2-3, with D perhaps TRBD2 (5 bases). The clonotype originates from a man aged 60 to 69 with acute or convalescent COVID-19. The sequenced sample consisted of peripheral blood. CDR3 sequence: CASSIGGRHPGGTDTQYF. The CDR3 DNA reads TGTGCCAGTAGTATAGGGGGTAGACACCCAGGAGGTACAGATACGCAGTATTTT.